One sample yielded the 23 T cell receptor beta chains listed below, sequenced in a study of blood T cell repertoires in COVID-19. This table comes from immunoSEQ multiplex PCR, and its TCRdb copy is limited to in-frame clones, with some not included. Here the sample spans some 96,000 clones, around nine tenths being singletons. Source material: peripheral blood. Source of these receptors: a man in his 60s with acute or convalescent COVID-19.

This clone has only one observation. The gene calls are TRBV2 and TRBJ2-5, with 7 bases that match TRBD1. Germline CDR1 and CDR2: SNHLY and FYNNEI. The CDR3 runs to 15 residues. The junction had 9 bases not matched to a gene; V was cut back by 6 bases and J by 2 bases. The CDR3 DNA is TGTGCCAGCAGGGTCGGGACAGCCCTTCAAGAGACCCAGTACTTC. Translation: CASRVGTALQETQYF.

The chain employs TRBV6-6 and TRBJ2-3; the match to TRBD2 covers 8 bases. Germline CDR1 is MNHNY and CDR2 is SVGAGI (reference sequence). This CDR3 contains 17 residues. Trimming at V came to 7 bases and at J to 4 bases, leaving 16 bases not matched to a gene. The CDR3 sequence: CASTRGGGPSRADTQYF. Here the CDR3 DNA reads TGTGCCAGCACTCGGGGCGGGGGGCCTTCTCGGGCAGATACGCAGTATTTT.

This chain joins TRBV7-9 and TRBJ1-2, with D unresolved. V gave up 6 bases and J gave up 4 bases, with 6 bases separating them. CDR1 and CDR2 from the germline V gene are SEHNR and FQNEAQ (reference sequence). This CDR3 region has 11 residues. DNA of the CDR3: TGTGCCAGCAGAACTTCCTATGGCTACACCTTC. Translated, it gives CASRTSYGYTF.

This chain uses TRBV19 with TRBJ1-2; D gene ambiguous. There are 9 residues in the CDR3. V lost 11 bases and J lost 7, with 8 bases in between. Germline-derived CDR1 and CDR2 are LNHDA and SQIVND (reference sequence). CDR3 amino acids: CAAGPGYTF. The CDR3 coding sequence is TGTGCCGCGGGTCCTGGCTACACCTTC.

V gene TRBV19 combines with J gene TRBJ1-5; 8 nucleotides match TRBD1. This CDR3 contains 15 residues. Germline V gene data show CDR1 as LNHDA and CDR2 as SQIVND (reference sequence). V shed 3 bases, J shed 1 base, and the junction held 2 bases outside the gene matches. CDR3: CASSMTGVSNQPQHF. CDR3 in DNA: TGTGCCAGTAGTATGACAGGGGTCAGCAATCAGCCCCAGCATTTT.

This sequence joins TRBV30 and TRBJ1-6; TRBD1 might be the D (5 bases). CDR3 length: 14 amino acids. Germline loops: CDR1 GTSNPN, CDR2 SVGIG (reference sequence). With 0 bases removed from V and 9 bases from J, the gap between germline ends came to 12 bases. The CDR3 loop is CAWSVRPGGSPLHF. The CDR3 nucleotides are TGTGCCTGGAGTGTAAGACCGGGGGGTTCACCCCTCCACTTT.

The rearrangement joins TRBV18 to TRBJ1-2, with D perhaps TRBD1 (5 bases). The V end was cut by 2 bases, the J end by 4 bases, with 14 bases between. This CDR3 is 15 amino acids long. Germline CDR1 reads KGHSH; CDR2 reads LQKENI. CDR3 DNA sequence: TGTGCCAGCTCACCAAAACAGGAAGCGGGCTATGGCTACACCTTC. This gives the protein CASSPKQEAGYGYTF.

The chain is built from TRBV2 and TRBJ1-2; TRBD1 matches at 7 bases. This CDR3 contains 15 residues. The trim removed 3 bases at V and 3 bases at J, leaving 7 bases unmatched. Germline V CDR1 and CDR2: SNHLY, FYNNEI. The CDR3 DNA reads TGTGCCAGCAGTGACCCGGACAGGATCTACTATGGCTACACCTTC. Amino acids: CASSDPDRIYYGYTF. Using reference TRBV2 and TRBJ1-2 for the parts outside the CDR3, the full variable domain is EPEVTQTPSHQVTQMGQEVILRCVPISNHLYFYWYRQILGQKVEFLVSFYNNEISEKSEIFDDQFSVERPDGSNFTLKIRSTKLEDSAMYFCASSDPDRIYYGYTFGSGTRLTVV.

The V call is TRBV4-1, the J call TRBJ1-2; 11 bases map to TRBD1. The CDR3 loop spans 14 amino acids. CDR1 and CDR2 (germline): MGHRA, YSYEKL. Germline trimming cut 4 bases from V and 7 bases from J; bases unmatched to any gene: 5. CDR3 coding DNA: TGCGCCAGCAGCCCGGGGACAGGGGGTTTTGGCTACACCTTC. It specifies CASSPGTGGFGYTF.

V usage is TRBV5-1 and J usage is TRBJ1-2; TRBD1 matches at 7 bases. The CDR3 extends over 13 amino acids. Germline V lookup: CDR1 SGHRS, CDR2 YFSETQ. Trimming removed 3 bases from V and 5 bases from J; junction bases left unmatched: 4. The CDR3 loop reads CASSSPGQYGYTF. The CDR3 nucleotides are TGCGCCAGCAGCTCCCCGGGACAGTATGGCTACACCTTC.

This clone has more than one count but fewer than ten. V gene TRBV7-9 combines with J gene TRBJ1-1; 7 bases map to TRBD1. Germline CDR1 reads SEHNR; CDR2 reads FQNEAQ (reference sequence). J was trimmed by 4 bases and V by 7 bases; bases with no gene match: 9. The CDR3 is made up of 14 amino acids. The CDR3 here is CASIRGGVGTEAFF. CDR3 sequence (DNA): TGTGCCAGCATCCGAGGGGGCGTGGGCACTGAAGCTTTCTTT.

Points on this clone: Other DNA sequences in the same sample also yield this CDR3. The CDR3 coding sequence is TGCGCCAGCAGCTCCCAGGGGGCGGGCACTGAAGCTTTCTTT. It yields the protein CASSSQGAGTEAFF. This chain links TRBV5-1 with TRBJ1-1; TRBD1 aligns across 8 bases. This CDR3 has 14 amino acids. The V and J ends lost 3 bases and 4 bases, in that order; junction bases with no gene match: 5. Per the germline V gene, CDR1 is SGHRS and CDR2 is YFSETQ.

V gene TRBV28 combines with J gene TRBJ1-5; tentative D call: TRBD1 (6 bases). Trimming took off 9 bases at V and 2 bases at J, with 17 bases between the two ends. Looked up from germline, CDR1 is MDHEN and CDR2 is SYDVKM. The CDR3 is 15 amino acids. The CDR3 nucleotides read TGTGCCAGTTCCACGGGGGGGCCGGGCAATCAGCCCCAGCATTTT. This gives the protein CASSTGGPGNQPQHF.

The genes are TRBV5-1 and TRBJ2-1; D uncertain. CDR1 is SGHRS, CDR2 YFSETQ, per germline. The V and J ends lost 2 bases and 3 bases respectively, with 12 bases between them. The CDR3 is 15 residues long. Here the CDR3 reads CASSLSHANYNEQFF. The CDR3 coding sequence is TGCGCCAGCAGCTTAAGCCACGCTAACTACAATGAGCAGTTCTTC. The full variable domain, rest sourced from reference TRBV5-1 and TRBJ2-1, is KAGVTQTPRYLIKTRGQQVTLSCSPISGHRSVSWYQQTPGQGLQFLFEYFSETQRNKGNFPGRFSGRQFSNSRSEMNVSTLELGDSALYLCASSLSHANYNEQFFGPGTRLTVL.

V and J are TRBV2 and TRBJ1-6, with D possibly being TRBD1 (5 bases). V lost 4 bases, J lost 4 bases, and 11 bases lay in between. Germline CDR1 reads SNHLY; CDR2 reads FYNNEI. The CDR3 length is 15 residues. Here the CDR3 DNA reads TGTGCCAGCAGTGCAGACAGTACTTATAATTCACCCCTCCACTTT. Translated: CASSADSTYNSPLHF.

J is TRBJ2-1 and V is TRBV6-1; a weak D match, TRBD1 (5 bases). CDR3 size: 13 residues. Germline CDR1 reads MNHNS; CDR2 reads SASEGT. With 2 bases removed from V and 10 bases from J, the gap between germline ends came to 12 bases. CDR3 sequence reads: CASSELGDWEQFF. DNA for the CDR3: TGTGCCAGCAGTGAATTAGGGGATTGGGAGCAGTTCTTC.

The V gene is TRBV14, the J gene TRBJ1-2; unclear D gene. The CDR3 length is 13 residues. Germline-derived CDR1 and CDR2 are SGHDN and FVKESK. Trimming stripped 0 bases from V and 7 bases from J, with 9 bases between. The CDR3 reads CASSQDRRAGYTF. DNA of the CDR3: TGTGCCAGCAGCCAAGATCGGCGGGCTGGCTACACCTTC.

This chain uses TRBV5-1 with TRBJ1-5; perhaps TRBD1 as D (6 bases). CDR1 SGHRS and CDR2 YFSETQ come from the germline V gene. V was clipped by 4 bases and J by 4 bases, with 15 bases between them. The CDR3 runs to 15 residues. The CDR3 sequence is CASSEDRGANQPQHF. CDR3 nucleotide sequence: TGCGCCAGCAGCGAGGACAGAGGGGCGAATCAGCCCCAGCATTTT.

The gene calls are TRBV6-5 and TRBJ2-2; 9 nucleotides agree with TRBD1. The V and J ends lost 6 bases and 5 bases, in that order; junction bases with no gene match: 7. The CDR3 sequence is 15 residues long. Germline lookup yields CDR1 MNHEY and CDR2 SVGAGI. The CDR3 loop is CASSRGTGQTGELFF. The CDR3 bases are TGTGCCAGCAGCCGCGGGACAGGGCAAACCGGGGAGCTGTTTTTT.

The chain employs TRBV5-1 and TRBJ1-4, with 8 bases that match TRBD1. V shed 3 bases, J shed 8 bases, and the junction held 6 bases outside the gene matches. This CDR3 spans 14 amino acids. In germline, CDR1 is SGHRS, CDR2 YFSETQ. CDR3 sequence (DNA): TGCGCCAGCAGCTGGACAGGGTTAGGGGAAAAACTGTTTTTT. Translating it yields CASSWTGLGEKLFF.

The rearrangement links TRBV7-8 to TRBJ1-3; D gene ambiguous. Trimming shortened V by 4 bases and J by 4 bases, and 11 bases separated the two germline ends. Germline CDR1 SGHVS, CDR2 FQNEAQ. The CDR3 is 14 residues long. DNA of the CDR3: TGTGCCAGCAGCTCTAAAACAGCCGGAAACACCATATATTTT. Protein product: CASSSKTAGNTIYF.

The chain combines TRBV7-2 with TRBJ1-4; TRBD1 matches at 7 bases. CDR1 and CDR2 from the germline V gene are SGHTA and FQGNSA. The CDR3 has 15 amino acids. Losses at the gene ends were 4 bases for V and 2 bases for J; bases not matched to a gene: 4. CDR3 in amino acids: CASSSQTGTNEKLFF. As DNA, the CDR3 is TGTGCCAGCAGCTCACAGACAGGGACTAATGAAAAACTGTTTTTT.

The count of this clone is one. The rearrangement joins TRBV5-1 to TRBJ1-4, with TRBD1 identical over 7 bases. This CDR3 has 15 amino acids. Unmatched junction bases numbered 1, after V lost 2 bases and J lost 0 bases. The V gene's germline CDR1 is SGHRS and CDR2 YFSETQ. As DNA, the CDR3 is TGCGCCAGCAGCTTACAGGGGTCAACTAATGAAAAACTGTTTTTT. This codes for CASSLQGSTNEKLFF.